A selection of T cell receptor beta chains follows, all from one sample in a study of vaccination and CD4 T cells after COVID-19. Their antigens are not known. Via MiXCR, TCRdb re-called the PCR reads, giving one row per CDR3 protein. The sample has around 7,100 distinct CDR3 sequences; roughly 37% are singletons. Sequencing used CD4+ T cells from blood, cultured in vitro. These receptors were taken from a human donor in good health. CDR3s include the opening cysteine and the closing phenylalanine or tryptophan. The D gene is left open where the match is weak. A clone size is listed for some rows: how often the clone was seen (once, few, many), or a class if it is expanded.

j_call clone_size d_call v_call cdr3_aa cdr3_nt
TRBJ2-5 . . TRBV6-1 CASTLRAETQYF TGTGCCAGCACGTTGCGGGCGGAGACCCAGTACTTC
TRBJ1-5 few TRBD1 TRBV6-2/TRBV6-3 CASSYSRDRGFPSRNQPQHF TGTGCCAGCAGTTACTCGAGGGACAGGGGTTTTCCATCTCGCAATCAGCCCCAGCATTTT
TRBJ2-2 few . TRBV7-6 CASSLTTLAGELFF TGTGCCAGCAGCTTAACCACTCTGGCCGGGGAGCTGTTTTTT
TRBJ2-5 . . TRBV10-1 CASREWDGPNYQETQYF TGCGCCAGCAGAGAATGGGACGGACCGAACTACCAAGAGACCCAGTACTTC
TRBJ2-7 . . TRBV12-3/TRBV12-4 CASSLDPPGYEQYF TGTGCCAGCAGTTTAGATCCCCCAGGGTACGAGCAGTACTTC
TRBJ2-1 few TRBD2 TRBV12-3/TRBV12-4 CASRTSARNNEQFF TGTGCCAGCAGGACTAGCGCAAGGAACAATGAGCAGTTCTTC
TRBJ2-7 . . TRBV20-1 CSPKSGFGEQYF TGCAGCCCGAAGTCCGGGTTCGGGGAGCAGTACTTC
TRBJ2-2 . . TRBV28 CASTGGRDIRELFF TGTGCCAGCACAGGTGGGCGGGACATTAGGGAGCTGTTTTTT
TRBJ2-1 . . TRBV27 CASSVIRDGAYNEQFF TGTGCCAGCAGTGTGATCCGGGACGGGGCCTACAATGAGCAGTTCTTC
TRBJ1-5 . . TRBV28 CASSPRGGSNQPQHF TGTGCCAGCAGTCCCCGGGGGGGGTCAAATCAGCCCCAGCATTTT
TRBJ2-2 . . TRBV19 CASSISQLTGELFF TGTGCCAGTAGTATATCGCAGCTCACCGGGGAGCTGTTTTTT
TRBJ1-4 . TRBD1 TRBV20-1 CSAKSPGTGLGEKLFF TGCAGTGCCAAATCCCCCGGGACAGGGTTAGGAGAAAAACTGTTTTTT
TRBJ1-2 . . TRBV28 CASTTGTALRYGYTF TGTGCCAGCACCACAGGGACGGCACTGCGGTATGGCTACACCTTC
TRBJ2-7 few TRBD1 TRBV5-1 CASSLGGQGTYEQYF TGCGCCAGCAGCTTGGGGGGACAGGGAACATACGAGCAGTACTTC
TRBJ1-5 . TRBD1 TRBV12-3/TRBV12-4 CASTPGTGHQPQHF TGTGCCAGCACCCCCGGGACAGGACATCAGCCCCAGCATTTT
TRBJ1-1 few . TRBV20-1 CSVIRTANTEAFF TGCAGTGTCATACGGACAGCGAACACTGAAGCTTTCTTT
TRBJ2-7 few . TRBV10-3 CAYRGDSAYEQYF TGTGCCTACCGCGGGGACTCTGCCTACGAGCAGTACTTC
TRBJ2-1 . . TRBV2 CASSEVLGDEQFF TGTGCCAGCAGTGAAGTTCTGGGAGATGAGCAGTTCTTC
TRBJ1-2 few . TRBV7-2 CASSLGSGYTF TGTGCCAGCAGCTTAGGGAGCGGCTACACCTTC
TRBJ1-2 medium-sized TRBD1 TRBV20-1 CSASFYRTGRDYGYTF TGCAGTGCTAGTTTCTATAGGACAGGGAGGGACTATGGCTACACCTTC
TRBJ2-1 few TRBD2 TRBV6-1 CASSGGLKNNEQFF TGTGCCAGCAGTGGGGGACTAAAAAACAATGAGCAGTTCTTC
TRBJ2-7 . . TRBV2 CASSMGVHEQYF TGTGCCAGCAGTATGGGGGTCCACGAGCAGTACTTC
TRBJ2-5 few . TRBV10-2 CASTRSRDQETQYF TGCGCCAGCACTAGATCGAGGGACCAAGAGACCCAGTACTTC
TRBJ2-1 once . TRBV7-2 CASSPRGLARGYYNEQFF TGTGCCAGCAGCCCAAGGGGATTAGCGAGAGGGTACTACAATGAGCAGTTCTTC
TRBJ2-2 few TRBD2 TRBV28 CASSLGGAGPGELFF TGTGCCAGCAGTTTGGGGGGAGCGGGGCCCGGGGAGCTGTTTTTT
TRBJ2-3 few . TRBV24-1 CATSDLGTGFMGTQYF TGTGCCACCAGTGATTTAGGGACCGGATTCATGGGTACGCAGTATTTT
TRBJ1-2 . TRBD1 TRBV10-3 CAIKEGTEAYGYTF TGTGCCATCAAGGAGGGGACAGAGGCCTATGGCTACACCTTC
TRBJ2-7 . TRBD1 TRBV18 CASSPDRGHDEQYF TGTGCCAGCTCACCCGACAGGGGGCACGACGAGCAGTACTTC
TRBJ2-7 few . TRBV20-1 CSASPGLSYEQYF TGCAGTGCTAGCCCCGGACTATCCTACGAGCAGTACTTC
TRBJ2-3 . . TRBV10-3 CAISEQVLASTDTQYF TGTGCCATCAGTGAACAGGTCCTCGCTAGCACAGATACGCAGTATTTT
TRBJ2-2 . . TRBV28 CASSLAGGARAGELFF TGTGCCAGCAGTTTGGCAGGGGGGGCCCGGGCCGGGGAGCTGTTTTTT
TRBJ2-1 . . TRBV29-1 CSVAEQGNEQFF TGCAGCGTTGCTGAACAGGGCAATGAGCAGTTCTTC
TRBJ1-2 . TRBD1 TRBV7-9 CASSGDRDRGHNYGYTF TGTGCCAGCAGCGGGGACCGGGACAGGGGACATAACTATGGCTACACCTTC
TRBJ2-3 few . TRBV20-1 CSAFRADTQYF TGCAGTGCTTTTAGGGCAGATACGCAGTATTTT
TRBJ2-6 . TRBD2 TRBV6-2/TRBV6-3 CASSRPPGLAVSSGANVLTF TGTGCCAGCAGTCGCCCCCCGGGACTAGCGGTAAGCTCTGGGGCCAACGTCCTGACTTTC